The 27 T cell receptor beta chains below were found in one sample sequenced in a study of T cell repertoires in cytomegalovirus infection. TCRdb analysed the reads with MiXCR anew, one entry per CDR3 protein. The sample shows approximately 750,000 distinct CDR3 sequences, 35% of them seen only once. The sample taken for sequencing was PBMCs. These receptors all come from a human donor in good health (CMV status not recorded). Some clones in this sample may be carry-over from other donors' samples.

This clonotype was observed at least ten times. The rearrangement joins TRBV7-8 to TRBJ1-4, with 7 positions matching TRBD1. Germline values: CDR1 SGHVS, CDR2 FQNEAQ. J lost 8 bases, V lost 1 base, and 7 bases had no gene match. CDR3 length: 15 amino acids. In nucleotides, the CDR3 is TGTGCCAGCAGCTTAGGTGTGTCGGGACAGGAAAAACTGTTTTTT. It is translated as CASSLGVSGQEKLFF.

This clonotype was recorded a few times. The chain recombines TRBV2 with TRBJ2-7; 8 positions agree with TRBD2. Germline values: CDR1 SNHLY, CDR2 FYNNEI. CDR3 size: 18 residues. Trimming removed 6 bases from V and 5 bases from J; junction bases left unmatched: 21. The CDR3 reads CASRTDSSGSAGEDEQYF. In nucleotides, the CDR3 is TGTGCCAGCAGAACCGACAGTTCTGGTTCAGCGGGAGAAGACGAGCAGTACTTC.

The V call is TRBV6-5, the J call TRBJ2-5; 13 nucleotides align to TRBD2. This CDR3 has 17 amino acids. Per germline, CDR1 MNHEY and CDR2 SVGAGI. The junction had 8 bases not matched to a gene; V was cut back by 6 bases and J by 1 base. The CDR3 reads CASSRGLAGALQETQYF. CDR3 coding DNA: TGTGCCAGCAGCCGAGGACTAGCGGGGGCCCTCCAAGAGACCCAGTACTTC.

Many counts were recorded for this clonotype. The rearrangement links TRBV7-2 to TRBJ1-2, with TRBD1 identical over 11 bases. The germline gives CDR1 SGHTA, CDR2 FQGNSA. The J segment lost 2 bases and the V segment lost 5 bases, leaving 4 bases of the junction unmatched. The CDR3 loop spans 15 amino acids. The CDR3 loop reads CASSLWTGGNYGYTF. Written as DNA, the CDR3 is TGTGCCAGCAGCCTCTGGACAGGGGGCAACTATGGCTACACCTTC.

The chain joins TRBV6-1 to TRBJ2-1; D is uncertain. The V gene lost 1 base and the J gene lost 9 bases, with 22 bases spanning the gap. Germline V CDR1 and CDR2: MNHNS, SASEGT. This CDR3 comprises 17 residues. DNA for the CDR3: TGTGCCAGCAGTGAAGAGCATCCCGGGCGGTTACGGGCTGAGCAGTTCTTC. Amino acid sequence: CASSEEHPGRLRAEQFF.

The genes are TRBV20-1 and TRBJ2-5; a weak D match, TRBD1 (6 bases). The CDR3 is 13 residues long. Germline assignment: CDR1 DFQATT and CDR2 SNEGSKA (reference sequence). Trimming left V 3 bases short and J 1 base short, with 9 bases between. The CDR3: CSARGAAQETQYF. The DNA for the CDR3 is TGCAGTGCTAGGGGGGCTGCCCAAGAGACCCAGTACTTC.

This clonotype was picked up a small number of times. The chain has TRBV13 and TRBJ1-1; no reliable D call. Germline CDR1 PRHDT, CDR2 FYEKMQ (reference sequence). This CDR3 spans 14 amino acids. Trimming took off 2 bases at V and 4 bases at J, with 11 bases between the two ends. The CDR3, as DNA: TGTGCCAGCAGCTTAAGTGGGTTTGTCACTGAAGCTTTCTTT. This gives the protein CASSLSGFVTEAFF.

This clonotype has just one count. The V gene is TRBV30, the J gene TRBJ2-7; D assignment may be TRBD1 or TRBD2 (5 bases each). CDR3 length equals 18 residues. From germline, CDR1 is GTSNPN and CDR2 SVGIG (reference sequence). V was cut by 0 bases and J by 2 bases, with 23 bases left in between. The CDR3 loop is CAWSVRPSGYRGPYEQYF. The CDR3 coding sequence is TGTGCCTGGAGTGTAAGGCCCTCGGGGTACCGGGGCCCCTACGAGCAGTACTTC.

The chain employs TRBV28 and TRBJ1-3; 8 nucleotides line up with TRBD1. This CDR3 comprises 17 residues. Germline assignment: CDR1 MDHEN and CDR2 SYDVKM. The junction had 13 bases not matched to a gene; V was cut back by 9 bases and J by 0 bases. This CDR3 is CARRTPIGQGSGNTIYF. DNA for the CDR3: TGTGCCAGAAGGACACCAATAGGACAGGGCTCTGGAAACACCATATATTTT.

The sample holds a few counts of this clonotype. A read error may produce the germline difference seen at one junction end. This chain links TRBV7-7 with TRBJ2-2; D is uncertain. The CDR3 totals 14 residues. Germline V gene sequence: CDR1 SSHAT, CDR2 FNYEAQ (reference sequence). The CDR3 sequence is CASSLDPGTGELFF. CDR3 DNA sequence: TGTGCTAGCAGCTTAGATCCGGGTACCGGGGAGCTGTTTTTT.

CDR3 nucleotide sequence: TGTGCCAGTAGCCTCCCTAACATGCACACTGAAGCTTTCTTT. This translates into CASSLPNMHTEAFF. The chain recombines TRBV19 with TRBJ1-1; D gene unclear. Germline V gene sequence: CDR1 LNHDA, CDR2 SQIVND (reference sequence). This CDR3 spans 14 amino acids. V was pared by 6 bases and J by 3 bases, with 14 bases between.

This chain connects TRBV2 to TRBJ2-7, with D hard to call. Trimming cost V 4 bases and J 4 bases, with 23 bases left between them. CDR3 length equals 17 residues. Germline CDR1 reads SNHLY; CDR2 reads FYNNEI. The CDR3 protein is CASSASAGPRIPYEQYF. CDR3 coding DNA: TGTGCCAGCAGTGCTTCTGCCGGGCCACGGATCCCTTACGAGCAGTACTTC.

V usage is TRBV4-2 and J usage is TRBJ1-6; D is uncertain. The CDR3 loop spans 13 amino acids. Trimming stripped 3 bases from V and 10 bases from J, with 10 bases between. In germline, CDR1 is LGHNA, CDR2 YNFKEQ. The CDR3 DNA reads as TGTGCCAGCAGCCAGTTGGAGGGATCACCCCTCCACTTT. Residues: CASSQLEGSPLHF.

This sequence joins TRBV7-9 and TRBJ2-2; D possibly matches TRBD1 or TRBD2 (5 bases each). CDR3 size: 18 residues. The V end was cut by 5 bases, the J end by 0 bases, with 19 bases between. From germline, CDR1 is SEHNR and CDR2 FQNEAQ (reference sequence). CDR3 bases: TGTGCCAGCAGCCCTACCCCGGGACGGATAACGAACACCGGGGAGCTGTTTTTT. Translated, it gives CASSPTPGRITNTGELFF.

CDR3 in DNA: TGTGCCAGCAGAGGGGTAGACGCTTTCTTT. This gives the protein CASRGVDAFF. The chain has TRBV12-3 or TRBV12-4 and TRBJ1-1; D is possibly TRBD1 (5 bases). Trimming removed 6 bases from V and 11 bases from J, with 10 bases in between. The CDR3 is made up of 10 amino acids.

In this sample, this clonotype turned up a few times. The chain employs TRBV11-3 and TRBJ2-2; 8 positions match TRBD2. The CDR3 length is 15 residues. The germline gives CDR1 SGHNT, CDR2 YENEEA. Trimming took 5 bases from V and 6 from J; bases not matched to a gene: 8. CDR3 in amino acids: CASSARGGIAGELFF. CDR3 nucleotide sequence: TGTGCCAGCAGCGCCCGGGGGGGGATCGCCGGGGAGCTGTTTTTT.

This clonotype has at least ten counts. The rearrangement joins TRBV7-9 to TRBJ1-2, with 9 bases that match TRBD1. From germline, CDR1 is SEHNR and CDR2 FQNEAQ (reference sequence). V gave up 5 bases and J gave up 8 bases; unmatched junction bases: 6. This CDR3 region has 13 residues. The CDR3 sequence is CASSLGTGRGYTF. In DNA form, the CDR3 reads TGTGCCAGCAGCCTCGGGACAGGGAGGGGCTACACCTTC.

The rearrangement uses TRBV15 and TRBJ2-5, with TRBD1 identical over 9 bases. This CDR3 contains 16 residues. The J segment lost 1 base and the V segment lost 1 base, leaving 4 bases of the junction unmatched. CDR1 and CDR2 (germline): LNHNV, YYDKDF (reference sequence). The CDR3 sequence is CATSRVTGGGQETQYF. CDR3 sequence (DNA): TGTGCCACCAGCAGAGTAACAGGGGGCGGCCAAGAGACCCAGTACTTC. Full variable domain (outside the CDR3, taken from reference TRBV15 and TRBJ2-5): DAMVIQNPRYQVTQFGKPVTLSCSQTLNHNVMYWYQQKSSQAPKLLFHYYDKDFNNEADTPDNFQSRRPNTSFCFLDIRSPGLGDTAMYLCATSRVTGGGQETQYFGPGTRLLVL.

This clonotype was observed a handful of times. The J gene is TRBJ1-1, the V gene TRBV6-2 or TRBV6-3, with 7 bases aligning to TRBD1. CDR1 is MNHEY, CDR2 SVGEGT, per germline. The CDR3 spans 16 residues. V gave up 5 bases and J gave up 0 bases; unmatched junction bases: 9. In nucleotides, the CDR3 is TGTGCCAGCAGTCCGATCTCGACAGGGATGAACACTGAAGCTTTCTTT. Amino acids: CASSPISTGMNTEAFF.

The chain joins TRBV10-1 to TRBJ2-4; D gene unclear. V gave up 0 bases and J gave up 6 bases, with 9 bases separating them. There are 14 residues in the CDR3. CDR1 is WNHNN and CDR2 is SYGVQD in the germline V gene (reference sequence). CDR3 in amino acids: CASSESGFGNIQYF. CDR3 sequence (DNA): TGCGCCAGCAGTGAGTCAGGGTTCGGAAACATTCAGTACTTC.

This clonotype was found many times. The chain uses TRBV7-6 and TRBJ2-1, with D possibly called TRBD1 or TRBD2 (5 bases each). This CDR3 spans 15 amino acids. Germline V lookup: CDR1 SGHVS, CDR2 FNYEAQ. Trimming took 7 bases from V and 8 from J, leaving 21 bases between them. The CDR3 here is CASNPGTSLSDEQFF. CDR3 coding DNA: TGTGCCAGCAACCCCGGGACCTCGTTGAGCGATGAGCAGTTCTTC.

Comment on this clonotype: Here the CDR3 omits its conserved ending phenylalanine or tryptophan, so a read error is the likely source. The gene calls are TRBV7-2 and TRBJ2-1, with a tentative D call TRBD2 (5 bases). CDR3 length: 18 residues. Germline assignment: CDR1 SGHTA and CDR2 FQGNSA. V was clipped by 0 bases and J by 0 bases, with 15 bases between them. The DNA of the CDR3 is TGTGCCAGCAGCTTAGCGATTAAGCGGTCCAGCTCCTACAATGAGCAGTTCTTA. Its translation is CASSLAIKRSSSYNEQFL.

There are a few counts of this clonotype. The chain couples TRBV6-1 to TRBJ2-7, with 9 bases identical to TRBD1. The CDR3 runs 15 residues. Losses at the gene ends were 6 bases for V and 3 bases for J; bases not matched to a gene: 9. Germline lookup yields CDR1 MNHNS and CDR2 SASEGT. CDR3 nucleotide sequence: TGTGCCAGCAGCGGACAGGGGATTAGCGGCTACGAGCAGTACTTC. This codes for CASSGQGISGYEQYF.

As concerns this clonotype: This may be a read error, as it is one base from a much larger clone. V and J are TRBV12-3 or TRBV12-4 and TRBJ1-4; TRBD1 matches 8 bases. The ends lost 3 bases at V and 7 bases at J; junction bases unmatched: 7. CDR3 length equals 15 residues. The DNA of the CDR3 is TGTGCCAGCAGTTTGAACGGGACAGGAGCTGAAAAACTGTTTTTT. It translates to CASSLNGTGAEKLFF.

Note on this clonotype: Germline and junction disagree at one end, which may indicate a read error. The chain has TRBV4-1 and TRBJ2-2; the D gene is possibly TRBD2 (5 bases). There are 15 residues in the CDR3. The germline CDR1 and CDR2 sequences are MGHRA and YSYEKL. The CDR3 here is CASSQVEASGRELFF. CDR3 coding DNA: TGCGCCAGCAGCCAAGTCGAAGCTTCAGGAAGGGAGCTTTTTTTT.

This clonotype was seen more than once but under ten times. The chain recombines TRBV12-3 or TRBV12-4 with TRBJ2-5; 8 nucleotides match TRBD1. Trimming took 6 bases from V and 1 from J; bases not matched to a gene: 13. The CDR3 spans 17 residues. CDR3 sequence: CASSAGRGGTGQETQYF. DNA of the CDR3: TGTGCCAGCAGCGCGGGCCGGGGCGGGACAGGCCAAGAGACCCAGTACTTC.

The genes are TRBV6-5 and TRBJ2-3; D gene unclear. This CDR3 spans 15 amino acids. V lost 2 bases and J lost 0, with 9 bases in between. Germline values: CDR1 MNHEY, CDR2 SVGAGI. CDR3 in amino acids: CASSYQSRSTDTQYF. The CDR3 DNA reads TGTGCCAGCAGTTACCAAAGCCGTAGCACAGATACGCAGTATTTT.